Listed here are 7 T cell receptor beta chains from one sample, sequenced in a study of shared clonotypes between healthy human individuals. Generated by immunoSEQ multiplex PCR, the TCRdb table keeps only in-frame clones and is missing some. The table includes about 2.4 million clones, roughly 93% detected once. Sample: naive CD4+ T cells from PBMCs. Documented subset: CD45RA+ positively selected. These receptors originate from a man between 18 and 29 years old in good health. Some clones in this sample may be carry-over from other donors' samples.

This clone was found once. The V call is TRBV10-2, the J call TRBJ2-6; the D is unclear. The V end lost 0 bases, the J end lost 11 bases, and 8 bases lay between the germline ends. Germline CDR1 is WSHSY and CDR2 is SAAADI. This CDR3 is built from 13 residues. The CDR3 reads CASSESGSDVLTF. CDR3 coding DNA: TGCGCCAGCAGTGAGTCAGGGTCGGACGTCCTGACTTTC.

The rearrangement uses TRBV10-3 and TRBJ1-4; D might be TRBD1 (5 bases). CDR1 and CDR2 (germline): ENHRY, SYGVKD. This CDR3 spans 14 amino acids. Trimming took 11 bases from V and 10 from J, leaving 23 bases between them. CDR3 amino acids: CAVGGQGGNGKLFF. The CDR3 nucleotides read TGTGCCGTGGGAGGGCAGGGCGGCAACGGAAAACTGTTTTTT.

This clone has only one observation. The CDR3, as DNA: TGTGCCAGCAGCACCGGAGGCGGGGCGAACACCGGGGAGCTGTTTTTT. Translated: CASSTGGGANTGELFF. The V gene is TRBV14, the J gene TRBJ2-2; D possibly corresponds to TRBD2 (6 bases). The CDR3 loop spans 16 amino acids. Germline CDR1 and CDR2: SGHDN and FVKESK. V gave up 5 bases and J gave up 0 bases, with 13 bases separating them.

The chain's CDR3 is CASSYSSGDWTEAFF. CDR3 nucleotides: TGTGCCAGCAGTTACTCGTCAGGGGATTGGACTGAAGCTTTCTTT. This chain uses TRBV6-5 with TRBJ1-1; D might be TRBD1 (6 bases). Germline V lookup: CDR1 MNHEY, CDR2 SVGAGI. The CDR3 covers 15 residues. Trimming cost V 0 bases and J 5 bases, with 13 bases left between them.

This rearrangement joins TRBV9 to TRBJ1-3; D unclear. V was trimmed by 0 bases and J by 2 bases, leaving 6 bases between them. CDR1 is SGDLS and CDR2 is YYNGEE in the germline V gene. CDR3 length: 14 amino acids. DNA for the CDR3: TGTGCCAGCAGCGTAGAGAGCGCTGGAAACACCATATATTTT. It codes for CASSVESAGNTIYF. The entire variable domain, with the rest obtained from reference TRBV9 and TRBJ1-3, is as follows: DSGVTQTPKHLITATGQRVTLRCSPRSGDLSVYWYQQSLDQGLQFLIQYYNGEERAKGNILERFSAQQFPDLHSELNLSSLELGDSALYFCASSVESAGNTIYFGEGSWLTVV.

For this clone: Other DNA sequences in the same sample also yield this CDR3. The chain joins TRBV29-1 to TRBJ2-1; 7 nucleotides match TRBD2. J gave up 0 bases and V 7 bases, and 6 bases lay outside the gene matches. The CDR3 has 14 amino acids. Germline values: CDR1 SQVTM, CDR2 ANQGSEA. CDR3 coding DNA: TGCAGCGCCACAGGCGGGAGCTCCTACAATGAGCAGTTCTTC. Its translation: CSATGGSSYNEQFF.

V gene TRBV28 combines with J gene TRBJ1-2; D is unresolved. The V and J ends lost 3 bases and 8 bases respectively, with 10 bases between them. The CDR3 is 12 residues long. Per germline, CDR1 MDHEN and CDR2 SYDVKM. As DNA, the CDR3 is TGTGCCAGCAGTTTGGGGAGGGTAGGCTACACCTTC. Translating gives CASSLGRVGYTF.